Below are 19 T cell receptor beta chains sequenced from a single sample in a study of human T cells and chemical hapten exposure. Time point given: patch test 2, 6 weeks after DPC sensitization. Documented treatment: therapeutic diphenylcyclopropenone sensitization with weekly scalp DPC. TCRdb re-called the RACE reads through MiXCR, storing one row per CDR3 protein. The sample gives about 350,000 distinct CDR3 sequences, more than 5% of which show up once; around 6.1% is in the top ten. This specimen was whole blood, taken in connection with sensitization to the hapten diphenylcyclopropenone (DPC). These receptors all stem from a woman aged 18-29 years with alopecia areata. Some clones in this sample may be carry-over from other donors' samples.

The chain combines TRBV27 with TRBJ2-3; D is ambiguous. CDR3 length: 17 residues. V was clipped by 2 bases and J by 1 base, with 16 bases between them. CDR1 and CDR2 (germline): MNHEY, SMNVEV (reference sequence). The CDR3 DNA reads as TGTGCCAGCAGTTTAAGTGAGAGCGAGAGTGGCACAGATACGCAGTATTTT. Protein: CASSLSESESGTDTQYF.

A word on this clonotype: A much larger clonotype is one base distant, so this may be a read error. The CDR3 DNA reads as TGTGCCAGCAACTTGGGACAGGTGATTACAGATACGCAGTATTTT. It codes for CASNLGQVITDTQYF. V is TRBV5-4 and J is TRBJ2-3, with 8 bases fitting TRBD1. Germline assignment: CDR1 SGHNT and CDR2 YYREEE (reference sequence). The CDR3 has 15 amino acids.

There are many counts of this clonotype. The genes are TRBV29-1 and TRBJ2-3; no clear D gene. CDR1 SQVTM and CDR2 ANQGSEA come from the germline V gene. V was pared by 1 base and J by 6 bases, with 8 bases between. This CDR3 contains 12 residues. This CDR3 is CSVEVRWDTQYF. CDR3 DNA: TGCAGCGTTGAAGTGCGGTGGGATACGCAGTATTTT.

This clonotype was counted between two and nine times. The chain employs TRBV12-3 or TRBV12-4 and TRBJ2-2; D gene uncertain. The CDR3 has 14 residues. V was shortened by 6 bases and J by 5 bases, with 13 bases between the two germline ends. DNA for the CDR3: TGTGCCAGCAGCGGTATGGGTGGAACCGGGGAGCTGTTTTTT. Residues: CASSGMGGTGELFF.

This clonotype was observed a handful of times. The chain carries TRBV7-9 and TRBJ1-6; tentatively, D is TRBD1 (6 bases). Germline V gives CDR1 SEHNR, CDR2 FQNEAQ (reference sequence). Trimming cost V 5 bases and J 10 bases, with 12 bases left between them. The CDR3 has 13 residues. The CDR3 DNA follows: TGTGCCAGCAGCCCGACAGGCCGATCACCCCTCCACTTT. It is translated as CASSPTGRSPLHF.

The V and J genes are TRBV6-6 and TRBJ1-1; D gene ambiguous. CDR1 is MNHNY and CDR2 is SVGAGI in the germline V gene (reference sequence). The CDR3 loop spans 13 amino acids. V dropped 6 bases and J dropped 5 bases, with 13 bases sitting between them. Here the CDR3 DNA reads TGTGCCAGCAGAACGGTTGAACTGACTGAAGCTTTCTTT. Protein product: CASRTVELTEAFF.

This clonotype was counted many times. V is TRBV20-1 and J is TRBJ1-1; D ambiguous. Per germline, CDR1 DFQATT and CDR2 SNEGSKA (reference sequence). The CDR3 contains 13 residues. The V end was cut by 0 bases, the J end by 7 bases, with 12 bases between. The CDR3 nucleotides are TGCAGTGCTAGAGATTCTTTGCCAGTTGAAGCTTTCTTT. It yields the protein CSARDSLPVEAFF.

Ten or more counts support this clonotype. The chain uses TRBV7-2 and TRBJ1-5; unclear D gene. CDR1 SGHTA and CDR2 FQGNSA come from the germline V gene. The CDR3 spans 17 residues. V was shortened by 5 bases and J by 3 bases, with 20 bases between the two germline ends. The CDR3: CASSLSSMARPNQPQHF. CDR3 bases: TGTGCCAGCAGCCTAAGCTCTATGGCCAGGCCCAATCAGCCCCAGCATTTT.

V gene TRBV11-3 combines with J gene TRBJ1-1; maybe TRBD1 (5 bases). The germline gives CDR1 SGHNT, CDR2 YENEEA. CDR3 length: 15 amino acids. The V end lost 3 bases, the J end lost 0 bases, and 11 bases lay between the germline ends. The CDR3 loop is CASSFSGRLNTEAFF. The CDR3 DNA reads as TGTGCCAGCAGCTTTTCGGGACGCTTGAACACTGAAGCTTTCTTT.

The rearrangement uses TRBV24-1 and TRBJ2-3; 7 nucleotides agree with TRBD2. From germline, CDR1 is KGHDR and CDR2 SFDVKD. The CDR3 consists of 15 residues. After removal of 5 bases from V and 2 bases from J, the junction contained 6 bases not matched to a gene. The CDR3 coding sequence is TGTGCCACCAGTGGAAAGCGGGGCCCCACAGATACGCAGTATTTT. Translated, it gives CATSGKRGPTDTQYF.

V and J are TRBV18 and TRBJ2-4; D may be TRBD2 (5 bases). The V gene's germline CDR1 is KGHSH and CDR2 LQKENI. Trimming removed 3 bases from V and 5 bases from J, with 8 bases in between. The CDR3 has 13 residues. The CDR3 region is CASSPTGENIQYF. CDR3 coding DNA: TGTGCCAGCTCACCTACCGGGGAAAACATTCAGTACTTC. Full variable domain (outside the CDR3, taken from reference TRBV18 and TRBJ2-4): NAGVMQNPRHLVRRRGQEARLRCSPMKGHSHVYWYRQLPEEGLKFMVYLQKENIIDESGMPKERFSAEFPKEGPSILRIQQVVRGDSAAYFCASSPTGENIQYFGAGTRLSVL.

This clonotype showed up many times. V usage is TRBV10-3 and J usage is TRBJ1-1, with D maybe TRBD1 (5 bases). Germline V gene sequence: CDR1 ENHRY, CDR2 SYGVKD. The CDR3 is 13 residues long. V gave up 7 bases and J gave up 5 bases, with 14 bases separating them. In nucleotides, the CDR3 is TGTGCCATCAAGGGGTCCTTAGGGACTGAAGCTTTCTTT. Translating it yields CAIKGSLGTEAFF.

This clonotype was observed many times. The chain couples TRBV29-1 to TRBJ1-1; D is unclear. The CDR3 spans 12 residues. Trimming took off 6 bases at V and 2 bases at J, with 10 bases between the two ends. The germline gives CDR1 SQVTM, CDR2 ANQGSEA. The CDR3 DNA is TGCAGCGTCCCTGCAGAAAACACTGAAGCTTTCTTT. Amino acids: CSVPAENTEAFF.

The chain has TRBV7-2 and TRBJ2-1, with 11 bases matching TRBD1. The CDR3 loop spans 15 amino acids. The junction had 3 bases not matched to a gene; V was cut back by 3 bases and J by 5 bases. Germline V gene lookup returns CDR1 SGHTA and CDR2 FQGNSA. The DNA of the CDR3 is TGTGCCAGCAGCTTGGACAGGGGGCCACACAATGAGCAGTTCTTC. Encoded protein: CASSLDRGPHNEQFF.

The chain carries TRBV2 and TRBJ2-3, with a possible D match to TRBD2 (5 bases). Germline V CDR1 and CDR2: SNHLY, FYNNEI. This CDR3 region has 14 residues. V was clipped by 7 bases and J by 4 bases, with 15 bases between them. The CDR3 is CASILSESSDTQYF. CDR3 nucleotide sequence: TGTGCCAGCATTCTTAGCGAGAGCTCAGATACGCAGTATTTT.

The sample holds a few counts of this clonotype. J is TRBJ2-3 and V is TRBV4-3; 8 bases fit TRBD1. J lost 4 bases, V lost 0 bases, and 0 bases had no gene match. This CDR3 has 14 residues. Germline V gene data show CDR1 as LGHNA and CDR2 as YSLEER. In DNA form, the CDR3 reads TGCGCCAGCAGCCAAGAACAGGGGGCAGATACGCAGTATTTT. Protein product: CASSQEQGADTQYF.

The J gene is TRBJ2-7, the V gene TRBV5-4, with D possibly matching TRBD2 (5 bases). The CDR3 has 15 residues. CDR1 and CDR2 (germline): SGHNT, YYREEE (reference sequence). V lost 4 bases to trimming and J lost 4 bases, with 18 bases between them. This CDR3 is CASSPAGGRGYEQYF. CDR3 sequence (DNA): TGTGCCAGCAGCCCCGCCGGCGGGCGCGGGTACGAGCAGTACTTC.

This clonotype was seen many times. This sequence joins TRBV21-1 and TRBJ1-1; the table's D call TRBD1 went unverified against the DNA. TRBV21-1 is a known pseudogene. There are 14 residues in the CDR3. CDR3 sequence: CASSKAGRGIEAFF. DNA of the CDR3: TGTGCCAGCAGCAAAGCGGGACGGGGGATTGAAGCTTTCTTT.

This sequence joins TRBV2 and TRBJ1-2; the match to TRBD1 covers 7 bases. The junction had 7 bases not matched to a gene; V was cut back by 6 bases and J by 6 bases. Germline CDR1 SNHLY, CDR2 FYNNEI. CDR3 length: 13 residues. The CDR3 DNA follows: TGTGCCAGCAGGATACAGGGGATTGATGGCTACACCTTC. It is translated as CASRIQGIDGYTF.